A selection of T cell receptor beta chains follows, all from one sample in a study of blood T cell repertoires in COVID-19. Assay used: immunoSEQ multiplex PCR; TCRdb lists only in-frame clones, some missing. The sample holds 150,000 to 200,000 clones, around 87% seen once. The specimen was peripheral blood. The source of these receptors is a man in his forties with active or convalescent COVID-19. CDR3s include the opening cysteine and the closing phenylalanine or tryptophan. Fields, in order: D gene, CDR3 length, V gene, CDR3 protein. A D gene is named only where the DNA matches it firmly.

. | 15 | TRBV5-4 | CASSLDAGSANTIYF
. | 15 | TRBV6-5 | CASHTYTGSGNTIYF
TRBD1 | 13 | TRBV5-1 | CASSHGQGYEQYF
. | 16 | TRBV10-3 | CAISRRGGAVAYGYTF
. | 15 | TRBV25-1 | CASSESPATAYGYTF
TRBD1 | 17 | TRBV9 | CASSNRDRGRGANVLTF
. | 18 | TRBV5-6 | CASSLAQLTRMITYEQYF
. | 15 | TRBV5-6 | CASSLPGRLTDTQYF
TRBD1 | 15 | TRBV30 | CAWSGRPGGSYEQYF
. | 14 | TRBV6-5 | CASSTTDSNEKLFF
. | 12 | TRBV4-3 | CASSQGRGEQYF
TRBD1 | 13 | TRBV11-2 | CASSQQGRETQYF
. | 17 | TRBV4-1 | CASSQDGQGRSTDTQYF
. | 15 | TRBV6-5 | CASRRTTTGNTEAFF
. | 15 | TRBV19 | CASSMPAGSGNEQFF
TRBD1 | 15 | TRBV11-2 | CASRAPGTGYYEQYF
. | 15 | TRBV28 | CASRPPLGSNTEAFF
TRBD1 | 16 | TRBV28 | CASRAGTGPTRTEAFF
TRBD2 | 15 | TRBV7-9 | CASSSLGGPQETQYF
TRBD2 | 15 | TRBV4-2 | CASSQEMRGGYEQYF
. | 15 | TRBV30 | CALDRAIAGSGELFF
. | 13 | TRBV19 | CASGEGGHTEAFF
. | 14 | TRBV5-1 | CASSSTGSYTEAFF
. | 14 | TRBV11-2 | CASSLSGVADTQYF
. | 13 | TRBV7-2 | CASSVGDWQPQHF
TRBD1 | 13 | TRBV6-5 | CASRQGAQIEAFF
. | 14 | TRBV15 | CATFTGLHGTEAFF
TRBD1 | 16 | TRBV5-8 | CASSQTGGSSYNEQFF
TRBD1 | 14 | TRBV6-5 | CASSRDSSYSPLHF
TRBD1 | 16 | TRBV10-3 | CAITRTQGQQNTEAFF
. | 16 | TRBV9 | CASSADLWTHQETQYF
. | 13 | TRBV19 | CASSPQGRVPQHF
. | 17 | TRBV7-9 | CASSFGKIGSGPDTQYF
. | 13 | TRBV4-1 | CASSQDRSNEQFF
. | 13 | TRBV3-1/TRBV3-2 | CASSRQLNTEAFF
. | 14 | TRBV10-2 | CASGETGGNQPQHF
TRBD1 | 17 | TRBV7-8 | CASSLRIGQGAGETQYF
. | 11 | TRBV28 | CASCAGYEQYF
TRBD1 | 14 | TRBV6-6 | CASSLRGLEYGYTF
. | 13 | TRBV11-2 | CASSLRRAETQYF
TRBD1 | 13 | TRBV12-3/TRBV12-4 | CASAGGGRQPQHF
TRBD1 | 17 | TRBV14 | CASSQPRTGLGSTEAFF
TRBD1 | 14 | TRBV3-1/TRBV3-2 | CASSQLDRGHTIYF
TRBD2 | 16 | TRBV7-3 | CASSLIGGGAADTQYF
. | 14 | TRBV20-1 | CSASNGQKNTEAFF
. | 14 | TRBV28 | CASSLGHLNTEAFF